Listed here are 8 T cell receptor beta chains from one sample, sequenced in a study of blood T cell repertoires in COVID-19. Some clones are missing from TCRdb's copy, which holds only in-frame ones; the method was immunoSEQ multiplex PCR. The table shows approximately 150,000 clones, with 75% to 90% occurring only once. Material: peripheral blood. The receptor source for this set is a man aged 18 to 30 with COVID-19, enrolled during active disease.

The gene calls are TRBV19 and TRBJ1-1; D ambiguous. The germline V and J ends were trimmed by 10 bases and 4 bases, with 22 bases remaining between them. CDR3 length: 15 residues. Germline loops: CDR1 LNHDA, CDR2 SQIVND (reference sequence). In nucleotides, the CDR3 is TGTGCCACCCTAGGTGGGAGGGCCCGGGCCACTGAAGCTTTCTTT. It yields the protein CATLGGRARATEAFF.

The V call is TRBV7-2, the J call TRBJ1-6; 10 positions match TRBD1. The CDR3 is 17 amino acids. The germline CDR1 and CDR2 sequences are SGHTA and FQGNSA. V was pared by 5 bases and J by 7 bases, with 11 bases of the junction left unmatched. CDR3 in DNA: TGTGCCAGCAGCCCCAACGGCCCGGGACAGGGGAATTCACCCCTCCACTTT. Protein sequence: CASSPNGPGQGNSPLHF. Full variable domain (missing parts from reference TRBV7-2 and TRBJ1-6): GAGVSQSPSNKVTEKGKDVELRCDPISGHTALYWYRQSLGQGLEFLIYFQGNSAPDKSGLPSDRFSAERTGGSVSTLTIQRTQQEDSAVYLCASSPNGPGQGNSPLHFGNGTRLTVT.

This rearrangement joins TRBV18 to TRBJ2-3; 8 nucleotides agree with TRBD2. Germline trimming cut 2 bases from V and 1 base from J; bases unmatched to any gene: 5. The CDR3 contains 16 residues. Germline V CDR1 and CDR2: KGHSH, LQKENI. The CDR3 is CASSPLAGQGTDTQYF. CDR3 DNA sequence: TGTGCCAGCTCACCATTAGCGGGGCAGGGCACAGATACGCAGTATTTT.

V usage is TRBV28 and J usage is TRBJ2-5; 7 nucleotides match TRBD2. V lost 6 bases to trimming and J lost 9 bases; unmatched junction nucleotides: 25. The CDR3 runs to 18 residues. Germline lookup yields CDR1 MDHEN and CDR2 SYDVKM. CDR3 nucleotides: TGTGCCAGCAGCTTAGGGTGGGGCGGGAGACGCGCATGGATGGCCCAGTACTTC. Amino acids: CASSLGWGGRRAWMAQYF.

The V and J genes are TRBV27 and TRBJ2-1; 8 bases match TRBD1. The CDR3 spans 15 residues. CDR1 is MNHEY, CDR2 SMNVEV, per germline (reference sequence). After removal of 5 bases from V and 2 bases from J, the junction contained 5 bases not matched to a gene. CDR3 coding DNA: TGTGCCAGCAGTCTCCGACAGGGGCCCTACAATGAGCAGTTCTTC. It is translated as CASSLRQGPYNEQFF.

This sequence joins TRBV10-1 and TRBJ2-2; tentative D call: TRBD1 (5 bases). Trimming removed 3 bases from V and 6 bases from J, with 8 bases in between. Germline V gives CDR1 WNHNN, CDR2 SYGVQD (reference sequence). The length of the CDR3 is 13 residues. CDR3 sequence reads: CASSEGVPGELFF. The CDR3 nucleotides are TGCGCCAGCAGTGAAGGGGTTCCCGGGGAGCTGTTTTTT.

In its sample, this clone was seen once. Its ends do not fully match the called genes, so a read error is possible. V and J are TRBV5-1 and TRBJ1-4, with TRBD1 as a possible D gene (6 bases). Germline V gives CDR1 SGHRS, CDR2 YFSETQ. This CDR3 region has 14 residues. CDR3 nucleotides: TGCGCCAGCAGCTTGGTGGGGGCAGGGGAAAAACTGCTTTTT. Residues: CASSLVGAGEKLLF.

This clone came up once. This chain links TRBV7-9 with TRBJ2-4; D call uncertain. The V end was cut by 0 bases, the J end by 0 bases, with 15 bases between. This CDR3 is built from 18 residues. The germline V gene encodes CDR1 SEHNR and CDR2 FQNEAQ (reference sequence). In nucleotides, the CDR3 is TGTGCCAGCAGCTTAGCGCCGATAGATAGTCTAGCCAAAAACATTCAGTACTTC. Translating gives CASSLAPIDSLAKNIQYF.